These 21 T cell receptor beta chains originate from one sample sequenced in a study of blood T cell repertoires in COVID-19. The protocol was immunoSEQ multiplex PCR, while the TCRdb copy is restricted to in-frame clones and leaves out a portion. The data show approximately 200,000 clones, approximately 81% seen once. Specimen: peripheral blood. These receptors were collected from a man aged 40-50 years with acute or convalescent COVID-19.

The rearrangement links TRBV21-1 to TRBJ1-1; the D call of TRBD1 is as the table states it, not checked on the DNA. TRBV21-1 is annotated as a pseudogene. The CDR3 contains 15 residues. As DNA, the CDR3 is TGTGCCAGCAGCACCCAGGACAGCATGAACACTGAAGCTTTCTTT. Protein product: CASSTQDSMNTEAFF.

The chain employs TRBV19 and TRBJ1-2, with TRBD1 as a possible D gene (5 bases). CDR1 LNHDA and CDR2 SQIVND come from the germline V gene (reference sequence). V gave up 7 bases and J gave up 6 bases, with 18 bases separating them. This CDR3 comprises 14 residues. Written as DNA, the CDR3 is TGTGCCAGTAAACCCCCAGGGAATTGGGATGGCTACACCTTC. Protein sequence: CASKPPGNWDGYTF. The whole variable domain, remainder taken from reference TRBV19 and TRBJ1-2, is DGGITQSPKYLFRKEGQNVTLSCEQNLNHDAMYWYRQDPGQGLRLIYYSQIVNDFQKGDIAEGYSVSREKKESFPLTVTSAQKNPTAFYLCASKPPGNWDGYTFGSGTRLTVV.

The rearrangement links TRBV5-6 to TRBJ2-7, with TRBD2 as a possible D gene (5 bases). V dropped 3 bases and J dropped 5 bases, with 15 bases sitting between them. Germline V gives CDR1 SGHDT, CDR2 YYEEEE. The CDR3 runs 14 residues. The CDR3 DNA sequence: TGTGCCAGCAGCTCTCTAGTGCGACTAAACGAGCAGTACTTC. As protein: CASSSLVRLNEQYF.

J is TRBJ1-4 and V is TRBV4-1; 7 bases match TRBD1. CDR1 and CDR2 from the germline V gene are MGHRA and YSYEKL. The CDR3 runs to 15 residues. V lost 0 bases to trimming and J lost 7 bases; unmatched junction nucleotides: 5. In DNA, the CDR3 is TGCGCCAGCAGCCAAGAAGAGAGGGGGCTTGAAAAACTGTTTTTT. Translating it yields CASSQEERGLEKLFF.

The V gene is TRBV15, the J gene TRBJ1-3; D not certain. With 0 bases removed from V and 0 bases from J, the gap between germline ends came to 9 bases. In germline, CDR1 is LNHNV, CDR2 YYDKDF (reference sequence). The CDR3 extends over 16 amino acids. The CDR3: CATSRDPMSSGNTIYF. DNA for the CDR3: TGTGCCACCAGCAGAGACCCCATGAGCTCTGGAAACACCATATATTTT.

V is TRBV3-1 (or the pseudogene TRBV3-2) and J is TRBJ1-2, with D unresolved. In germline, CDR1 is LGHDT, CDR2 YNNKEL (reference sequence). Trimming removed 5 bases at V and 8 bases at J, with 12 bases between. CDR3 size: 12 residues. The CDR3 protein is CASSSVPGGYTF. The CDR3 DNA follows: TGTGCCAGCAGCTCGGTCCCGGGAGGCTACACCTTC.

The J gene is TRBJ1-1, the V gene TRBV5-5; perhaps TRBD1 as D (5 bases). V lost 5 bases to trimming and J lost 1 base, with 18 bases between them. The CDR3 sequence is 16 residues long. Germline CDR1 and CDR2: SGHKS and YYEKEE (reference sequence). The CDR3 reads CASSREYQTANTEAFF. CDR3 DNA: TGTGCCAGCAGTCGAGAATACCAGACAGCGAACACTGAAGCTTTCTTT.

V is TRBV6-4 and J is TRBJ2-3; D gene ambiguous. With 4 bases removed from V and 2 bases from J, the gap between germline ends came to 10 bases. The CDR3 loop spans 14 amino acids. Germline V gene lookup returns CDR1 MRHNA and CDR2 SNTAGT. The CDR3, as DNA: TGTGCCAGCAGTGCAGACACCTTCACAGATACGCAGTATTTT. Translated, it gives CASSADTFTDTQYF.

The DNA of the CDR3 is TGTGCCAGGGGGGGGGCCCTAAGCACAGATACGCAGTATTTT. It encodes CARGGALSTDTQYF. This chain uses TRBV2 with TRBJ2-3, with D possibly being TRBD2 (7 bases). CDR1 is SNHLY, CDR2 FYNNEI, per germline. Trimming cost V 9 bases and J 0 bases, with 13 bases left between them. CDR3 length: 14 amino acids.

The J gene is TRBJ1-2, the V gene TRBV28, with 7 bases identical to TRBD1. The CDR3 is 13 amino acids. V lost 6 bases to trimming and J lost 13 bases; unmatched junction nucleotides: 14. Germline V gene lookup returns CDR1 MDHEN and CDR2 SYDVKM. CDR3 sequence reads: CASSPPRQGEFTF. DNA for the CDR3: TGTGCCAGCAGCCCACCCCGACAGGGTGAATTCACCTTC.

The chain uses TRBV18 and TRBJ1-1; D possibly corresponds to TRBD1 (5 bases). CDR3 length: 14 amino acids. The V and J ends lost 2 bases and 3 bases respectively, with 10 bases between them. The germline CDR1 and CDR2 sequences are KGHSH and LQKENI. CDR3 region: CASSPGTGDTEAFF. CDR3 sequence (DNA): TGTGCCAGCTCACCAGGAACGGGGGACACTGAAGCTTTCTTT.

This clone was detected once. V usage is TRBV12-3 or TRBV12-4 and J usage is TRBJ1-2, with 8 bases matching TRBD1. The CDR3 extends over 13 amino acids. V shed 6 bases, J shed 7 bases, and the junction held 7 bases outside the gene matches. DNA for the CDR3: TGTGCCAGCAGCCCGGACAGGGTATTTGGCTACACCTTC. Its protein is CASSPDRVFGYTF.

This chain joins TRBV28 and TRBJ2-7; TRBD2 agrees at 13 bases. V was clipped by 11 bases and J by 8 bases; unmatched bases: 12. Germline V gene data show CDR1 as MDHEN and CDR2 as SYDVKM. The CDR3 has 14 amino acids. The CDR3 loop reads CAASTSGGAEKQYF. In nucleotides, the CDR3 is TGTGCCGCCTCCACTAGCGGGGGGGCTGAAAAGCAGTACTTC. Full variable domain (remainder filled in from reference TRBV28 and TRBJ2-7): DVKVTQSSRYLVKRTGEKVFLECVQDMDHENMFWYRQDPGLGLRLIYFSYDVKMKEKGDIPEGYSVSREKKERFSLILESASTNQTSMYLCAASTSGGAEKQYFGPGTRLTVT.

The sample holds many counts of this clone. The chain employs TRBV25-1 and TRBJ1-2; D remains ambiguous. Germline V gives CDR1 MGHDK, CDR2 SYGVNS. The CDR3 is made up of 12 amino acids. V was cut by 2 bases and J by 8 bases, with 9 bases left in between. CDR3 in DNA: TGTGCCAGCAGTGAACACGGGTTCGGCTACACCTTC. As protein: CASSEHGFGYTF.

The V call is TRBV2, the J call TRBJ2-7, with 10 bases identical to TRBD2. Germline CDR1 and CDR2: SNHLY and FYNNEI. The CDR3 runs 16 residues. The J segment lost 2 bases and the V segment lost 8 bases, leaving 12 bases of the junction unmatched. In nucleotides, the CDR3 is TGTGCCAGCGCGGAGTCCCTAGCGGGGGACACCTACGAGCAGTACTTC. This sequence encodes CASAESLAGDTYEQYF. Based on the CDR3 plus reference TRBV2 and TRBJ2-7, the full variable domain is EPEVTQTPSHQVTQMGQEVILRCVPISNHLYFYWYRQILGQKVEFLVSFYNNEISEKSEIFDDQFSVERPDGSNFTLKIRSTKLEDSAMYFCASAESLAGDTYEQYFGPGTRLTVT.

V and J are TRBV3-1 (or the pseudogene TRBV3-2) and TRBJ1-2, with no clear D. The CDR3 is 14 residues long. Germline CDR1 is LGHDT and CDR2 is YNNKEL (reference sequence). Trimming left V 5 bases short and J 2 bases short, with 12 bases between. This CDR3 reads CASSERKANYGYTF. DNA of the CDR3: TGTGCCAGCAGCGAGAGAAAAGCCAACTATGGCTACACCTTC.

This clone occurred a few times. The chain employs TRBV9 and TRBJ2-7; D might be TRBD1 (6 bases). V was cut by 3 bases and J by 2 bases, with 15 bases left in between. CDR1 SGDLS and CDR2 YYNGEE come from the germline V gene. The CDR3 covers 15 residues. The CDR3 DNA reads TGTGCCAGCAGCGCCAGGGACACCGCGGCCTACGAGCAGTACTTC. It specifies CASSARDTAAYEQYF. Drawing the rest from reference TRBV9 and TRBJ2-7, the complete variable domain is DSGVTQTPKHLITATGQRVTLRCSPRSGDLSVYWYQQSLDQGLQFLIQYYNGEERAKGNILERFSAQQFPDLHSELNLSSLELGDSALYFCASSARDTAAYEQYFGPGTRLTVT.

The V and J genes are TRBV6-6 and TRBJ2-7, with D perhaps matching TRBD1 (6 bases). The germline V gene encodes CDR1 MNHNY and CDR2 SVGAGI (reference sequence). This CDR3 region has 13 residues. The germline V and J ends were trimmed by 10 bases and 2 bases, with 15 bases remaining between them. The CDR3 here is CATVLGDTYEQYF. For the CDR3, the DNA is TGTGCCACTGTCTTGGGGGACACCTACGAGCAGTACTTC.

The chain employs TRBV4-1 and TRBJ2-5; the match to TRBD1 covers 7 bases. Trimming at V came to 2 bases and at J to 5 bases, leaving 5 bases not matched to a gene. CDR1 MGHRA and CDR2 YSYEKL come from the germline V gene. The CDR3 loop spans 14 amino acids. In DNA form, the CDR3 reads TGCGCCAGCAGCCAAAACAGGGGATGGGAGACCCAGTACTTC. Its translation: CASSQNRGWETQYF.

CDR3: CASSKLGQGGGYGYTF. In DNA form, the CDR3 reads TGTGCCAGTAGTAAATTGGGACAGGGAGGTGGATATGGCTACACCTTC. V is TRBV19 and J is TRBJ1-2; 9 bases line up with TRBD1. Trimming took 4 bases from V and 5 from J; bases not matched to a gene: 11. Germline CDR1 reads LNHDA; CDR2 reads SQIVND (reference sequence). CDR3 length: 16 amino acids.

The chain has TRBV7-9 and TRBJ1-1; D uncertain. From germline, CDR1 is SEHNR and CDR2 FQNEAQ (reference sequence). The CDR3 has 15 residues. V was pared by 2 bases and J by 2 bases, with 12 bases between. The CDR3: CASSLNYMGNTEAFF. The CDR3 coding sequence is TGTGCCAGCAGCTTAAATTACATGGGCAACACTGAAGCTTTCTTT.